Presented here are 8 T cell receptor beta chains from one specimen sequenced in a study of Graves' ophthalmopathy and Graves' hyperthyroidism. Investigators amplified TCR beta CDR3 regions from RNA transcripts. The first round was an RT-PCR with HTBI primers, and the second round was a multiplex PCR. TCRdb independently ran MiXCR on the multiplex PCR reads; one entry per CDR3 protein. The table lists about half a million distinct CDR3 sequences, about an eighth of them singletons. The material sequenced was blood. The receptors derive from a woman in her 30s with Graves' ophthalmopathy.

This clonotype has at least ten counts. CDR3 nucleotides: TGTGCCAGCAGCCAGACAGCTACCGGGGAGCTGTTTTTT. This encodes CASSQTATGELFF. The rearrangement uses TRBV6-4 and TRBJ2-2, with D maybe TRBD1 (5 bases). The CDR3 runs to 13 residues. Between the trimmed V and J ends, which lost 6 bases and 5 bases, there was a span of 10 bases. Germline CDR1 MRHNA, CDR2 SNTAGT.

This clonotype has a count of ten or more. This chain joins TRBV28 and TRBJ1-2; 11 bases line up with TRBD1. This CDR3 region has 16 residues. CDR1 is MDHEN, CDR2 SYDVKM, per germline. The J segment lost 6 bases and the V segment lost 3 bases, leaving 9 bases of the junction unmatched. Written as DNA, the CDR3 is TGTGCCAGCAGTTTGGACAGGGGGCCGTATATTGATGGCTACACCTTC. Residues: CASSLDRGPYIDGYTF.

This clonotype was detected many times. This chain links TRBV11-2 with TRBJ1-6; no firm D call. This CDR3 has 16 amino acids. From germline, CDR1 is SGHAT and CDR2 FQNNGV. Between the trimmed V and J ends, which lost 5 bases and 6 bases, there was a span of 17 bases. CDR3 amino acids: CASSQFPEDSNSPLHF. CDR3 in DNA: TGTGCCAGCAGCCAATTCCCAGAGGACTCTAATTCACCCCTCCACTTT.

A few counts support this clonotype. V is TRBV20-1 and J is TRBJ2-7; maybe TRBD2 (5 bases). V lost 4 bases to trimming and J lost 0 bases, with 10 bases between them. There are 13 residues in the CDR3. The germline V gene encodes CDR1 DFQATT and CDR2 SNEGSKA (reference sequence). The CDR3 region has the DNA TGCAGTGCTATGAGGGCCCTCTCCTACGAGCAGTACTTC. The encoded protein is CSAMRALSYEQYF.

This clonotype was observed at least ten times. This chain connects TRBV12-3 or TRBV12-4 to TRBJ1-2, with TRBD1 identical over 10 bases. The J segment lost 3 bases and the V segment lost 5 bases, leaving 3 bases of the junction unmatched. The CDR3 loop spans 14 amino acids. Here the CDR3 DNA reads TGTGCCAGCAGTCGACAGGGGGCCTACTATGGCTACACCTTC. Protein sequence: CASSRQGAYYGYTF.

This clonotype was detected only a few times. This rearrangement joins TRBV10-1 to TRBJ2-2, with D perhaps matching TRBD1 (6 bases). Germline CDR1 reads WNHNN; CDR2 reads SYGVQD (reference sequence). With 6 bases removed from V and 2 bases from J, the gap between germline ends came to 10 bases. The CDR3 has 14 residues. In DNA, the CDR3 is TGCGCCAGCAGCGACAGGATAAACACCGGGGAGCTGTTTTTT. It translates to CASSDRINTGELFF.

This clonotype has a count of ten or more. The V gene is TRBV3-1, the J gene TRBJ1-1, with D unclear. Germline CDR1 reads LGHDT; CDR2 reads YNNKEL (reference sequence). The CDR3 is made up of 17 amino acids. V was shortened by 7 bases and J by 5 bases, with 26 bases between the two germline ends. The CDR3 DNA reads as TGTGCCAGCACCACCTCGGAGAATCGGGTGGAAGGAACTGAAGCTTTCTTT. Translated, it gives CASTTSENRVEGTEAFF. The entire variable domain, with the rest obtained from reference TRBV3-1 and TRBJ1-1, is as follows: DTAVSQTPKYLVTQMGNDKSIKCEQNLGHDTMYWYKQDSKKFLKIMFSYNNKELIINETVPNRFSPKSPDKAHLNLHINSLELGDSAVYFCASTTSENRVEGTEAFFGQGTRLTVV.

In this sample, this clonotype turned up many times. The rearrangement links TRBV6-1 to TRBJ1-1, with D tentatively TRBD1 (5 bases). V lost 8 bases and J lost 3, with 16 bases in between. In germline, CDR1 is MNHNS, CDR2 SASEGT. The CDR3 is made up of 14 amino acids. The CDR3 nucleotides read TGTGCCAGCGGGGTCGGGGCCGGTGACACTGAAGCTTTCTTT. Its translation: CASGVGAGDTEAFF.